One sample yielded the 26 T cell receptor beta chains listed below, sequenced in a study of cytomegalovirus exposure and HLA in healthy donors. The study ran its PCR with 60 Vbeta and 13 Jbeta primers. Here immunoSEQ multiplex PCR was the method, and the copy in TCRdb shows in-frame clones only, minus some. Here the sample spans approximately 120,000 clones, less than 80% being singletons. Sequencing used PBMCs. Source of these receptors: a middle-aged man in good health and CMV-seronegative.

The CDR3 loop reads CASSQGGFIQGSGNTIYF. DNA for the CDR3: TGCGCCAGCAGCCAAGGGGGGTTCATACAGGGTTCTGGAAACACCATATATTTT. The genes are TRBV4-1 and TRBJ1-3, with a possible D match to TRBD1 (6 bases). CDR1 MGHRA and CDR2 YSYEKL come from the germline V gene. The CDR3 runs 18 residues. The ends were cut back, 1 base at V and 1 base at J, with 17 bases in the middle.

The rearrangement uses TRBV6-1 and TRBJ1-3, with D hard to call. Germline assignment: CDR1 MNHNS and CDR2 SASEGT. V was shortened by 3 bases and J by 0 bases, with 9 bases between the two germline ends. This CDR3 has 15 residues. The CDR3 loop is CASSDNGSSGNTIYF. The CDR3 DNA follows: TGTGCCAGCAGTGATAACGGGAGCTCTGGAAACACCATATATTTT.

A single count supports this clone. The genes are TRBV18 and TRBJ1-2, with a weak D call TRBD1 (6 bases). Germline CDR1 is KGHSH and CDR2 is LQKENI. CDR3 length: 13 residues. Deletions cut 4 bases from V and 5 bases from J, with 11 bases between. This CDR3 is CASSLDSLYGYTF. The CDR3 nucleotides read TGTGCCAGCTCACTGGACAGCCTTTATGGCTACACCTTC.

The CDR3 region has the DNA TGTGCCAGCAGTAGGGGGCAGGGAAGGGGTCCCTATGGCTACACCTTC. This gives the protein CASSRGQGRGPYGYTF. The chain uses TRBV28 and TRBJ1-2, with TRBD1 matching 7 bases. The CDR3 runs 16 residues. Trimming cost V 5 bases and J 4 bases; bases outside gene matches: 13. Per germline, CDR1 MDHEN and CDR2 SYDVKM.

This chain uses TRBV10-3 with TRBJ1-6; 10 bases match TRBD1. This CDR3 spans 16 amino acids. V dropped 4 bases and J dropped 9; count of bases not matched to a gene: 9. The germline CDR1 and CDR2 sequences are ENHRY and SYGVKD. The DNA for the CDR3 is TGTGCCATCAGTGTGGACAGGGGGGGATTTACTTCACCCCTCCACTTT. It is translated as CAISVDRGGFTSPLHF.

A few counts support this clone. The genes are TRBV5-4 and TRBJ2-5; 7 bases match TRBD1. The CDR3 length is 15 residues. J was trimmed by 5 bases and V by 4 bases; bases with no gene match: 11. Germline CDR1 SGHNT, CDR2 YYREEE (reference sequence). The CDR3 nucleotides read TGTGCCAGCAGCACCCCGGGACAGCAACGGGAGACCCAGTACTTC. Translated, it gives CASSTPGQQRETQYF.

There are a few counts of this clone. The rearrangement links TRBV4-1 to TRBJ1-5; possible D gene TRBD1, 6 bases. V was shortened by 0 bases and J by 5 bases, with 8 bases between the two germline ends. The CDR3 covers 14 residues. CDR1 and CDR2 from the germline V gene are MGHRA and YSYEKL. CDR3 loop: CASSQDSGDQPQHF. In DNA, the CDR3 is TGCGCCAGCAGCCAAGATTCAGGGGATCAGCCCCAGCATTTT.

The J gene is TRBJ2-7, the V gene TRBV7-6; possibly TRBD2 for D (6 bases). This CDR3 is built from 14 residues. Looked up from germline, CDR1 is SGHVS and CDR2 is FNYEAQ. Trimming took 5 bases from V and 2 from J, leaving 13 bases between them. CDR3 region: CASSDGGIPYEQYF. The CDR3 DNA sequence: TGTGCCAGCAGCGACGGCGGGATTCCCTACGAGCAGTACTTC.

The chain couples TRBV16 to TRBJ2-1; D is ambiguous. This CDR3 region has 13 residues. The germline V and J ends were trimmed by 4 bases and 5 bases, with 9 bases remaining between them. Germline V gene sequence: CDR1 KGHSY, CDR2 FQNENV. The CDR3: CASSPVRDNEQFF. The CDR3 coding sequence is TGTGCCAGCAGCCCCGTCCGAGACAATGAGCAGTTCTTC.

The gene calls are TRBV5-4 and TRBJ2-1; 8 positions agree with TRBD1. Germline CDR1 SGHNT, CDR2 YYREEE (reference sequence). Trimming removed 4 bases from V and 8 bases from J; junction bases left unmatched: 8. This CDR3 contains 14 residues. The CDR3 protein is CASSRTGQRDEQFF. The CDR3, as DNA: TGTGCCAGCAGCCGGACAGGGCAGCGCGATGAGCAGTTCTTC.

The V gene is TRBV12-5, the J gene TRBJ2-7; 9 bases are a match to TRBD1. The CDR3 is 10 residues long. Germline CDR1 and CDR2: LGHNT and FRNRAP. The CDR3 loop reads CASGLGDRGV. The CDR3 coding sequence is TGTGCTAGTGGTTTGGGAGACAGGGGGGTC.

The chain carries TRBV2 and TRBJ2-7, with 8 bases that match TRBD1. The CDR3 is 13 amino acids. Looked up from germline, CDR1 is SNHLY and CDR2 is FYNNEI. The junction had 3 bases not matched to a gene; V was cut back by 6 bases and J by 2 bases. CDR3: CASRPGQAYEQYV. CDR3 DNA: TGTGCCAGCAGACCGGGACAGGCCTACGAGCAGTACGTC.

The chain is built from TRBV5-1 and TRBJ1-1; possible D gene TRBD1, 6 bases. The CDR3 covers 14 residues. The V end lost 5 bases, the J end lost 0 bases, and 11 bases lay between the germline ends. The germline V gene encodes CDR1 SGHRS and CDR2 YFSETQ. The CDR3 protein is CASRLDSLNTEAFF. CDR3 DNA: TGCGCCAGCAGGCTGGACAGCTTGAACACTGAAGCTTTCTTT.

V and J are TRBV9 and TRBJ2-3; TRBD2 matches at 7 bases. The CDR3 runs to 15 residues. Germline V gene lookup returns CDR1 SGDLS and CDR2 YYNGEE. J was trimmed by 6 bases and V by 2 bases; bases with no gene match: 9. CDR3 in DNA: TGTGCCAGCAGCGTTATGTTGGGGCGGGGGGATACGCAGTATTTT. It yields the protein CASSVMLGRGDTQYF.

The V call is TRBV2, the J call TRBJ2-2; 8 bases are a match to TRBD1. V shed 1 base, J shed 10 bases, and the junction held 14 bases outside the gene matches. CDR1 and CDR2 from the germline V gene are SNHLY and FYNNEI. CDR3 length: 17 residues. The CDR3 is CASSEVFVAGGDSELFF. The CDR3, as DNA: TGTGCCAGCAGTGAAGTCTTTGTGGCAGGGGGCGATTCGGAGCTGTTTTTT.

This chain connects TRBV2 to TRBJ2-5, with a tentative D call TRBD2 (6 bases). Trimming removed 3 bases from V and 5 bases from J, with 22 bases in between. The length of the CDR3 is 17 residues. Germline V gives CDR1 SNHLY, CDR2 FYNNEI. In nucleotides, the CDR3 is TGTGCCAGCAGTGAGGGGGGAGGTTGGGGTCGGACGGAGACCCAGTACTTC. This gives the protein CASSEGGGWGRTETQYF.

The chain combines TRBV5-5 with TRBJ2-7; tentatively, D is TRBD2 (5 bases). CDR3 length: 14 amino acids. V was clipped by 0 bases and J by 3 bases, with 10 bases between them. The germline gives CDR1 SGHKS, CDR2 YYEKEE (reference sequence). The CDR3 loop reads CASSLVQRLYEQYV. For the CDR3, the DNA is TGTGCCAGCAGCTTGGTCCAGCGGCTCTACGAGCAGTACGTC.

The gene calls are TRBV6-5 and TRBJ1-5; D not certain. The CDR3 length is 15 residues. The V and J ends lost 0 bases and 7 bases respectively, with 13 bases between them. The germline V gene encodes CDR1 MNHEY and CDR2 SVGAGI. In nucleotides, the CDR3 is TGTGCCAGCAGTTACTCGAGCCCTAAAACCCAGCCCCAGCATTTT. Its protein is CASSYSSPKTQPQHF.

The chain is built from TRBV11-3 and TRBJ2-5, with 8 bases matching TRBD1. Germline V CDR1 and CDR2: SGHNT, YENEEA. There are 15 residues in the CDR3. V dropped 5 bases and J dropped 4; count of bases not matched to a gene: 9. The CDR3 spells CASSPAPTGGETQYF. CDR3 sequence (DNA): TGTGCCAGCAGCCCGGCGCCTACAGGGGGAGAGACCCAGTACTTC.

This clone was found a few times. The rearrangement joins TRBV25-1 to TRBJ2-6; 12 nucleotides agree with TRBD1. The J segment lost 2 bases and the V segment lost 4 bases, leaving 6 bases of the junction unmatched. Germline V CDR1 and CDR2: MGHDK, SYGVNS. This CDR3 spans 18 amino acids. The CDR3 region is CASSVSGTGGAGANVLTF. The CDR3 nucleotides read TGTGCCAGCAGTGTATCCGGGACAGGGGGCGCTGGGGCCAACGTCCTGACTTTC.

The chain carries TRBV7-2 and TRBJ1-4, with D tentatively TRBD1 (6 bases). CDR3 length: 14 amino acids. Trimming removed 6 bases at V and 7 bases at J, with 15 bases between. Germline V gene lookup returns CDR1 SGHTA and CDR2 FQGNSA. CDR3 loop: CASSPGVVREKLFF. DNA for the CDR3: TGTGCCAGCAGTCCAGGGGTTGTGCGTGAAAAACTGTTTTTT. The variable domain in full, with the rest retrieved from reference TRBV7-2 and TRBJ1-4, is GAGVSQSPSNKVTEKGKDVELRCDPISGHTALYWYRQSLGQGLEFLIYFQGNSAPDKSGLPSDRFSAERTGGSVSTLTIQRTQQEDSAVYLCASSPGVVREKLFFGSGTQLSVL.

V is TRBV6-5 and J is TRBJ1-2, with D perhaps matching TRBD1 (5 bases). The V end was cut by 2 bases, the J end by 4 bases, with 14 bases between. CDR3 length: 15 amino acids. Germline CDR1 is MNHEY and CDR2 is SVGAGI. CDR3 DNA sequence: TGTGCCAGCAGTTACCGAATGGGGGAGGGCTATGGCTACACCTTC. This translates into CASSYRMGEGYGYTF.

In this sample, this clone turned up once. This chain connects TRBV14 to TRBJ2-7, with a tentative D call TRBD1 (6 bases). CDR1 and CDR2 from the germline V gene are SGHDN and FVKESK. V dropped 4 bases and J dropped 2 bases, with 18 bases sitting between them. This CDR3 spans 16 amino acids. The chain's CDR3 is CASSPPGGPGAYEQYF. The CDR3 DNA reads as TGTGCCAGCAGCCCACCCGGTGGGCCAGGGGCCTACGAGCAGTACTTC.

The J gene is TRBJ2-1, the V gene TRBV7-3; D is perhaps TRBD1 (5 bases). Germline values: CDR1 SGHTA, CDR2 FQGTGA. The CDR3 has 17 residues. The ends were cut back, 0 bases at V and 2 bases at J, with 14 bases in the middle. This CDR3 reads CASSLTSAQGAYNEQFF. As DNA, the CDR3 is TGTGCCAGCAGCTTAACGTCGGCTCAGGGTGCCTACAATGAGCAGTTCTTC. Supplemented by reference TRBV7-3 and TRBJ2-1, the full variable domain reads GAGVSQTPSNKVTEKGKYVELRCDPISGHTALYWYRQSLGQGPEFLIYFQGTGAADDSGLPNDRFFAVRPEGSVSTLKIQRTERGDSAVYLCASSLTSAQGAYNEQFFGPGTRLTVL.

The chain employs TRBV4-1 and TRBJ2-1; possibly TRBD2 for D (7 bases). The length of the CDR3 is 20 residues. From germline, CDR1 is MGHRA and CDR2 YSYEKL. V lost 0 bases and J lost 0, with 21 bases in between. CDR3 DNA: TGCGCCAGCAGCCAAGATCTCGGGGGGCGGCGGGGGAGCTCCTACAATGAGCAGTTCTTC. Its protein is CASSQDLGGRRGSSYNEQFF.

The chain joins TRBV19 to TRBJ1-4; TRBD1 agrees at 7 bases. V trimming: 5 bases; J trimming: 4 bases; junction bases outside the gene matches: 4. The CDR3 extends over 14 amino acids. Germline CDR1 LNHDA, CDR2 SQIVND (reference sequence). DNA of the CDR3: TGTGCCAGTAGTCTCCAGGGGGATAATGAAAAACTGTTTTTT. It translates to CASSLQGDNEKLFF.